This T cell receptor (beta chain) stems from a study of early T cells in non-severe SARS-CoV-2 infection. As for the study in general: It was bulk RNA from unsorted whole blood that was sequenced, and the chains were unpaired.

As regards this clonotype: Its matching antigen is unknown. A much larger clone lies one base from this, so it may be a read error.

Notes on the study in general: Matching results from VDJdb favored anti-spike CD8 responses, leaving private and CD4 specificities undetected.

Individual cDNA molecules each received unique molecular identifiers attached to them. From the 5' RACE reads, TCRdb called clonotypes with MiXCR, one entry per CDR3 protein. This table has 84,000 or so distinct CDR3 sequences, around 10% appearing once. Germline CDR1 and CDR2: LNHDA and SQIVND (reference sequence). This CDR3 has 15 residues. Sequencing was done on a sample of whole blood. The origin of this receptor is an adult who was a healthcare worker with PCR-confirmed SARS-CoV-2 infection or an uninfected control (not recorded which). This chain joins TRBV19 and TRBJ2-7; 7 bases match TRBD2. CDR3 nucleotide sequence: TGTGCCAGTGTCCCACCCGGCGGGAGCTCCTACGAGCAGCACTTC. As protein: CASVPPGGSSYEQHF.